Listed here is a single T cell receptor (beta chain). The antigen is undetermined. The assay was immunoSEQ multiplex PCR, and TCRdb's table has in-frame clones only and misses some. This repertoire shows 140,000 to 150,000 clones, about 92% found once; its top ten account for approximately 2.1%. The source of the sample is a study of T cell responses to AZD1222 COVID-19 vaccine. Study outcomes and limitations: Two AZD1222 doses significantly raised spike-specific TCR breadth and depth over controls. Unmutated variant regions are reportedly the target of nearly half of TCRs that are spike-specific. Distributed over spike, vaccine-associated CD4 TCRs predominated at 160-218 and 743-854. All repertoire sampling was performed exclusively after the peak T cell response.

There are 15 residues in the CDR3. CDR1 is MDHEN and CDR2 is SYDVKM in the germline V gene. Between the trimmed V and J ends, which lost 5 bases and 3 bases, there was a span of 16 bases. The material was peripheral blood, obtained on day 0 of AZD1222 vaccination. This sequence was found in an adult in good health. The V and J genes are TRBV28 and TRBJ1-2; D might be TRBD1 (5 bases). In nucleotides, the CDR3 is TGTGCCAGCAGTCCGCGAAAGGGGATCGACTATGGCTACACCTTC. This translates into CASSPRKGIDYGYTF.